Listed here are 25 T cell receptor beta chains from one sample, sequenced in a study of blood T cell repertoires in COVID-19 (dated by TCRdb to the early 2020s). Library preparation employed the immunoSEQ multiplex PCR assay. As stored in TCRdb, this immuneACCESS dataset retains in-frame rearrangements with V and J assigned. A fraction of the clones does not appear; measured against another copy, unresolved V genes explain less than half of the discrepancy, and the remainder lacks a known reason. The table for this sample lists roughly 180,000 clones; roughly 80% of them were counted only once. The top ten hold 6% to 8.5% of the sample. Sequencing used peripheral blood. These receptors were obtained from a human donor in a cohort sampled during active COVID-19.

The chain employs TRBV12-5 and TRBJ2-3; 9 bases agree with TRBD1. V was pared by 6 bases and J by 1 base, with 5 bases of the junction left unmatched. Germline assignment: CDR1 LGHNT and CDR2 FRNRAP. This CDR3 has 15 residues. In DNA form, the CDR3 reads TGTGCTAGTGGAAGCCGGGACAGGGGCACAGATACGCAGTATTTT. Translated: CASGSRDRGTDTQYF.

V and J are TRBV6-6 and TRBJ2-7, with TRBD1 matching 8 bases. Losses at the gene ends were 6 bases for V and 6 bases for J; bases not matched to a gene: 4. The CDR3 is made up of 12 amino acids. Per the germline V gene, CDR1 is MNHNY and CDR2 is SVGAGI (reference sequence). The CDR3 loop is CASSYTGGEQYF. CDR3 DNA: TGTGCCAGCAGCTATACAGGGGGCGAGCAGTACTTC.

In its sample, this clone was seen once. CDR3 amino acids: CASSISGTGGYEQYF. The CDR3 DNA follows: TGTGCCAGCAGCATCTCCGGGACAGGGGGCTACGAGCAGTACTTC. The rearrangement joins TRBV9 to TRBJ2-7; 11 bases line up with TRBD1. The V gene's germline CDR1 is SGDLS and CDR2 YYNGEE. This CDR3 is built from 15 residues. V shed 4 bases, J shed 3 bases, and the junction held 6 bases outside the gene matches.

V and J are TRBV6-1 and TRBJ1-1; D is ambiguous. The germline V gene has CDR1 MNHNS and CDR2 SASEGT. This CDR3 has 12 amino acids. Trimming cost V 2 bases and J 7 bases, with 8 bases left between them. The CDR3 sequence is CASSELRVEAFF. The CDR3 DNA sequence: TGTGCCAGCAGTGAATTACGGGTTGAAGCTTTCTTT.

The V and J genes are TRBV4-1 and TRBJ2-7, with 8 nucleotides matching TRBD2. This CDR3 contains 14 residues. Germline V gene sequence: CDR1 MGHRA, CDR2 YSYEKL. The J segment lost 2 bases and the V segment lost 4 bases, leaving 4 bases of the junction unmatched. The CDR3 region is CASSLRGGPYEQYF. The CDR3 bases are TGCGCCAGCAGCCTCCGGGGGGGCCCCTACGAGCAGTACTTC.

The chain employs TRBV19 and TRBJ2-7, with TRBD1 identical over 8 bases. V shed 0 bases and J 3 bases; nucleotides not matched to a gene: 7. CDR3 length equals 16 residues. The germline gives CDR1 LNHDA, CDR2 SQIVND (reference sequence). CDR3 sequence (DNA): TGTGCCAGTAGTATAGACTATGCAGGGGGCAGCTACGAGCAGTACTTC. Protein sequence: CASSIDYAGGSYEQYF.

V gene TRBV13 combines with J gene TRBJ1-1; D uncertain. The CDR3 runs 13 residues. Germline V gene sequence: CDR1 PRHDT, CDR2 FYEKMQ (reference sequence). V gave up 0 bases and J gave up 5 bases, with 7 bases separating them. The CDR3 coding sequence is TGTGCCAGCAGCTTAGGGGGCTGGACTGAAGCTTTCTTT. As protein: CASSLGGWTEAFF. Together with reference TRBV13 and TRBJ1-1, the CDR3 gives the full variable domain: AAGVIQSPRHLIKEKRETATLKCYPIPRHDTVYWYQQGPGQDPQFLISFYEKMQSDKGSIPDRFSAQQFSDYHSELNMSSLELGDSALYFCASSLGGWTEAFFGQGTRLTVV.

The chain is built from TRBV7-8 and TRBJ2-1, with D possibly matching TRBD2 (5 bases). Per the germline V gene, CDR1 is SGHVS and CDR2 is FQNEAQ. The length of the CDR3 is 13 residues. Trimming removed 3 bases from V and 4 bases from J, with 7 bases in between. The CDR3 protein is CASSLGRYNEQFF. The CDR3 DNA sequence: TGTGCCAGCAGCTTGGGGAGATACAATGAGCAGTTCTTC.

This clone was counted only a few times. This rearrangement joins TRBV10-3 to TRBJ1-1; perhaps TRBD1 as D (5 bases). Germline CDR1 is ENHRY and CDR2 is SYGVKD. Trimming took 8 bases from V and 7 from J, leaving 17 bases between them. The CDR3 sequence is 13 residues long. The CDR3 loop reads CAIAEGFQLEAFF. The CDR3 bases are TGTGCCATCGCGGAGGGGTTCCAACTTGAAGCTTTCTTT.

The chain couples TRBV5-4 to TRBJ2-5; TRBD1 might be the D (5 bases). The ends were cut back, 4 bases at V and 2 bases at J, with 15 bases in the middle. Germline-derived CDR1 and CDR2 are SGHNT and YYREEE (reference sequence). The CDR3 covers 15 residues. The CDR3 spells CASSPPDNKQETQYF. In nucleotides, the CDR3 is TGTGCCAGCAGCCCGCCGGACAACAAACAAGAGACCCAGTACTTC.

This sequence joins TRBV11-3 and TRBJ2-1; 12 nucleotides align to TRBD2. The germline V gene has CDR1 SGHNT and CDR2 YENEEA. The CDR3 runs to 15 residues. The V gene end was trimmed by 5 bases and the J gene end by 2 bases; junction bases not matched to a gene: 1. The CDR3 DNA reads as TGTGCCAGCAGCCTAGCGGGGGGGCCCTACAATGAGCAGTTCTTC. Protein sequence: CASSLAGGPYNEQFF.

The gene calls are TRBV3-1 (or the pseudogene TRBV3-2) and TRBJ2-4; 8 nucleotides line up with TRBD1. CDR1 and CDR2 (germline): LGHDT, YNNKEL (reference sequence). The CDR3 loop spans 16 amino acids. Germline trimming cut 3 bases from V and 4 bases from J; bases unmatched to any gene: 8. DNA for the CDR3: TGTGCCAGCAGCCACTCGATGACAGGGGTGAAAAACATTCAGTACTTC. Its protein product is CASSHSMTGVKNIQYF.

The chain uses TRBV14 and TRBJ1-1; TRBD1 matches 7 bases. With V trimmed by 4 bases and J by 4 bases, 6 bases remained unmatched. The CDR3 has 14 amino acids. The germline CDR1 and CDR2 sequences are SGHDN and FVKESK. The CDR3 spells CASSPTGISTEAFF. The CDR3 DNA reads TGTGCCAGCAGCCCGACAGGGATCAGCACTGAAGCTTTCTTT.

This CDR3 is CATSRSTGRETQYF. In DNA form, the CDR3 reads TGTGCCACCAGCAGATCGACAGGGCGGGAGACCCAGTACTTC. This rearrangement joins TRBV15 to TRBJ2-5; TRBD1 matches 7 bases. Germline lookup yields CDR1 LNHNV and CDR2 YYDKDF (reference sequence). CDR3 length equals 14 residues. V was clipped by 2 bases and J by 5 bases; unmatched bases: 5.

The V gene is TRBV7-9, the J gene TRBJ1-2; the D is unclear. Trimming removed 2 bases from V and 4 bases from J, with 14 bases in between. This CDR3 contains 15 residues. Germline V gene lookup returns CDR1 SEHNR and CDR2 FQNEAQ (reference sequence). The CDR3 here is CASSLSLTSSYGYTF. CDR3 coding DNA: TGTGCCAGCAGCTTAAGTCTGACAAGCTCCTATGGCTACACCTTC.

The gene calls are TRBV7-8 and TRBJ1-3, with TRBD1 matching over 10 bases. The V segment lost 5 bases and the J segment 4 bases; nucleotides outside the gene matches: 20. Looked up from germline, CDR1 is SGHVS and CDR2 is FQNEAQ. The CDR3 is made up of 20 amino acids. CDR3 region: CASSTPLDETGGGGGNTIYF. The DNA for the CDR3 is TGTGCCAGCAGCACCCCTCTAGATGAGACAGGGGGCGGAGGAGGAAACACCATATATTTT.

CDR3 amino acids: CATNRGRANEKLFF. The CDR3 bases are TGTGCCACTAACAGGGGTAGGGCTAATGAAAAACTGTTTTTT. The chain couples TRBV24-1 to TRBJ1-4; TRBD1 matches at 7 bases. The germline CDR1 and CDR2 sequences are KGHDR and SFDVKD. This CDR3 is 14 amino acids long. Germline trimming cut 10 bases from V and 3 bases from J; bases unmatched to any gene: 7.

The CDR3 loop reads CASSGPRIGGNQPQHF. The DNA of the CDR3 is TGTGCCAGCAGTGGGCCGAGAATCGGGGGCAATCAGCCCCAGCATTTT. V gene TRBV6-1 combines with J gene TRBJ1-5; no reliable D call. V lost 4 bases to trimming and J lost 2 bases, with 15 bases between them. CDR3 length: 16 residues. The V gene's germline CDR1 is MNHNS and CDR2 SASEGT.

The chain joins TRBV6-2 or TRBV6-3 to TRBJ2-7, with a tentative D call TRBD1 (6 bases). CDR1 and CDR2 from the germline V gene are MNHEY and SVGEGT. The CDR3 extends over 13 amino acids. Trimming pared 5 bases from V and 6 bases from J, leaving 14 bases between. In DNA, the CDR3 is TGTGCCAGCAGTCCACAGGGTTTAAGCGAGCAGTACTTC. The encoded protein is CASSPQGLSEQYF.

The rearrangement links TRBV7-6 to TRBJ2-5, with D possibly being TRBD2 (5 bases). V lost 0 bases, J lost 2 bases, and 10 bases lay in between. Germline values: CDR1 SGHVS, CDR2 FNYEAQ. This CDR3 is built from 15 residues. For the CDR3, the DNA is TGTGCCAGCAGCTTAGCCGGGAATCGGCAAGAGACCCAGTACTTC. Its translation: CASSLAGNRQETQYF.

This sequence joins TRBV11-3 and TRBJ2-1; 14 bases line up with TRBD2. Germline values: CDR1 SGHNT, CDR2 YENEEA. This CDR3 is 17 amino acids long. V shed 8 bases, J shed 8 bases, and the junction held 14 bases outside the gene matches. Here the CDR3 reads CASAFSSGTSGGDEQFF. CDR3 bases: TGTGCCAGCGCTTTTAGTTCTGGGACTAGCGGGGGTGATGAGCAGTTCTTC.

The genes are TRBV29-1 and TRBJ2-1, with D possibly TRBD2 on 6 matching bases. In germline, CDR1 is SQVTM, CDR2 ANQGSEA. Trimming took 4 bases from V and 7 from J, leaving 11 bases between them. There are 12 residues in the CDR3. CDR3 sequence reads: CSVGEASNEQFF. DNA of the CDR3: TGCAGCGTTGGGGAGGCTTCTAATGAGCAGTTCTTC.

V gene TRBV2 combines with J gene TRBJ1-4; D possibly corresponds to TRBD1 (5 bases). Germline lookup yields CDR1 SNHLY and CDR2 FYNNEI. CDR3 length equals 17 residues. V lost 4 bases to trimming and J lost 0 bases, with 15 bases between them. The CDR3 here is CASSVDSKQTTNEKLFF. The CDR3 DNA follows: TGTGCCAGCAGTGTAGACAGCAAGCAGACAACTAATGAAAAACTGTTTTTT.

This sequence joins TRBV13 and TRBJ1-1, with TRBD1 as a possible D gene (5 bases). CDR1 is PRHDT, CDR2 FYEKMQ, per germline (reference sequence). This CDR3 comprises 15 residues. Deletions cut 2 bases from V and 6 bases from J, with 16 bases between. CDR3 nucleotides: TGTGCCAGCAGCTTAAGGGGAAAGGAAATCGCTGAAGCTTTCTTT. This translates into CASSLRGKEIAEAFF.

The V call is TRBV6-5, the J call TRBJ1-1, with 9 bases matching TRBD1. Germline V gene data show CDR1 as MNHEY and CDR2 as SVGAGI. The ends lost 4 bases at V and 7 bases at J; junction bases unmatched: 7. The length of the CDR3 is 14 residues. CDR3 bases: TGTGCCAGCAGTTCACAGGGGGCAGGGGGTGAAGCTTTCTTT. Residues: CASSSQGAGGEAFF.